The T cell receptor beta chain described here comes from a study of T cell clonotyping in hematopoietic cell transplantation. Looking at the study overall: Recipients' pretransplant samples followed cytoreduction.

V lost 3 bases to trimming and J lost 6 bases, with 9 bases between them. In germline, CDR1 is PRHDT, CDR2 FYEKMQ (reference sequence). There are 12 residues in the CDR3. Time point indicated: recipient sample about 28 days before transplant, after cytoreduction. The data were produced by immunoSEQ multiplex PCR, yet TCRdb's version contains in-frame clones alone and is incomplete. The sample records roughly 49,000 clones, over 75% being singletons. This TCR came from a man aged 55 to 70 with biphenotypic leukemia. Some clones in this sample may be carry-over from other donors' samples. The material was peripheral blood mononuclear cells, obtained before stem cell transplant. The chain carries TRBV13 and TRBJ2-7; D remains unclear. CDR3 loop: CASSFSWGEQYF. In DNA, the CDR3 is TGTGCCAGCAGCTTCTCGTGGGGCGAGCAGTACTTC.